This entry concerns a single T cell receptor beta chain. Other DNA sequences within the sample encode an identical CDR3. The data stem from a study of control samples from healthy donors and cancer patients. Produced via immunoSEQ multiplex PCR; TCRdb's table is partial and in-frame only. The table lists fewer than 200,000 clones, around 93% of them singletons. The ends were cut back, 6 bases at V and 3 bases at J, with 10 bases in the middle. Germline V lookup: CDR1 MNHEY, CDR2 SMNVEV (reference sequence). This CDR3 has 13 residues. Sequencing was performed on blood. This chain connects TRBV27 to TRBJ2-3, with D perhaps matching TRBD1 (6 bases). The source of this sequence is a man between 18 and 29 years old in good health. The CDR3 loop reads CASSYRVTDTQYF. In DNA, the CDR3 is TGTGCCAGCAGCTACAGGGTAACAGATACGCAGTATTTT.